This T cell receptor beta chain is from a study of cytotoxic CD8 clonotypes in ibrutinib-treated CLL. Whole-study context: Response samples followed a median about twelve months of treatment, range 6 to 36.

Profiling relied on immunoSEQ multiplex PCR, and the TCRdb table lists in-frame clones only, not all of them. The table records some 140,000 clones, around 93% of them present only once. The CDR3 is 16 residues long. Germline assignment: CDR1 SGHVS and CDR2 FQNEAQ. Trimming shortened V by 0 bases and J by 3 bases, and 13 bases separated the two germline ends. J is TRBJ2-3 and V is TRBV7-8; D is unclear. The sample here was PBMCs, taken after 12 months of ibrutinib treatment. The receptor's source is a human donor with chronic lymphocytic leukemia. CDR3 sequence (DNA): TGTGCCAGCAGCTTAGCGTCTTGGTCATTAACAGATACGCAGTATTTT. Its protein is CASSLASWSLTDTQYF.